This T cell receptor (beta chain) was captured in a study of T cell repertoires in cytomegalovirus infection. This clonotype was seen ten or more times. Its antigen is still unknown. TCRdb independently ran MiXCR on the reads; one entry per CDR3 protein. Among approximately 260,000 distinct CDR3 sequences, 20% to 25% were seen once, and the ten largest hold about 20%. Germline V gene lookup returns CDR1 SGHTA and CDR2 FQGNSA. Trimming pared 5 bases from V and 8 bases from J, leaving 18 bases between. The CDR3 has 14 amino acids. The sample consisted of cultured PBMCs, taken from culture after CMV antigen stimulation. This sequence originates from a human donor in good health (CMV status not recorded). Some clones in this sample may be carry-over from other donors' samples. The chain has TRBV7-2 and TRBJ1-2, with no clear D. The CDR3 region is CASSPNEGFNGYTF. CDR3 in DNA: TGTGCCAGCAGCCCCAACGAAGGGTTTAACGGCTACACCTTC.